Included here is one TCR beta chain sequence, with context. Authors' processing steps: Quantification of nucleated cells was approximated via reference gene primer amplification. The method was immunoSEQ multiplex PCR; TCRdb's version includes in-frame clones alone and lacks a portion of them. From that table come the V and J calls and clone size; the DNA was used to work out D and trimming. The sample lists approximately 110,000 clones, about 90% occurring once. This sample was taken from a study of blood T cell repertoires in COVID-19. Overall study: Acute-phase and convalescent COVID-19 samples originated in the United States, Italy and Spain. In each case, the material was cDNA or gDNA derived from T cells, B-cell-depleted T cells, or PBMCs.

This CDR3 is 15 amino acids long. V shed 4 bases and J 7 bases; nucleotides not matched to a gene: 5. Germline CDR1 is MDHEN and CDR2 is SYDVKM. The rearrangement links TRBV28 to TRBJ2-2; 11 nucleotides line up with TRBD2. The sequenced sample consisted of peripheral blood. The clonotype was recovered from a woman between 50 and 59 years old with active or convalescent COVID-19. The CDR3 coding sequence is TGTGCCAGCAGTTGGGGGACTAGCGGCCGCGGGGAGCTGTTTTTT. Amino acids: CASSWGTSGRGELFF. Full variable domain (remainder filled in from reference TRBV28 and TRBJ2-2): DVKVTQSSRYLVKRTGEKVFLECVQDMDHENMFWYRQDPGLGLRLIYFSYDVKMKEKGDIPEGYSVSREKKERFSLILESASTNQTSMYLCASSWGTSGRGELFFGEGSRLTVL.